A selection of T cell receptor beta chains follows, all from one sample in a study of tumor and adjacent non-tumor tissue in lung cancer. One entry per CDR3 protein, called by TCRdb with MiXCR from the multiplex PCR reads. This table holds tens of thousands of distinct CDR3 sequences, over 65% found once. Sequenced material: distant non-tumor lung tissue. All receptors derive from a man between 65 and 79 years old with non-small cell lung cancer. The CDR3 runs from the conserved cysteine through the conserved F or W. Fields, in order: CDR3 DNA, CDR3 protein, J gene, D gene, clone size, V gene. A D gene is named only where the DNA matches it firmly. The size of a clone is reported for some rows only, either as once, few or many, or as a class for expanded clones.

cdr3_nt: TGTGCCAGCAGCCCGACGGGTAAAGAGATTTCACCCCTCCACTTT
cdr3_aa: CASSPTGKEISPLHF
j_call: TRBJ1-6
d_call: -
clone_size: once
v_call: TRBV6-2/TRBV6-3

cdr3_nt: TGTGCCAGTAGCTTGGTCGGCCGCAATGTGCAGTTCTTC
cdr3_aa: CASSLVGRNVQFF
j_call: TRBJ2-1
d_call: -
clone_size: -
v_call: TRBV5-4

cdr3_nt: TGCGCCAGCAGCCAGATACGGGGGCAGTGGAGCGAAAAACTGTTTTTC
cdr3_aa: CASSQIRGQWSEKLFF
j_call: TRBJ1-4
d_call: -
clone_size: -
v_call: TRBV4-1

cdr3_nt: TGTGCCAGCAGTTTAAGGGGCGGTGGCAATCAGACCCAGCATTTT
cdr3_aa: CASSLRGGGNQTQHF
j_call: TRBJ1-5
d_call: -
clone_size: -
v_call: TRBV12-3/TRBV12-4

cdr3_nt: TGCGCCAGCAGCCAAGTCTTTAGCGTGAGTGGGTGGAATGAGCAGTTCTTC
cdr3_aa: CASSQVFSVSGWNEQFF
j_call: TRBJ2-1
d_call: -
clone_size: -
v_call: TRBV4-1

cdr3_nt: TGTGCTAGCAGTCCTCAACATGGGAACGCCGGGGAGCCGTTTTTT
cdr3_aa: CASSPQHGNAGEPFF
j_call: TRBJ2-2
d_call: -
clone_size: -
v_call: TRBV12-3/TRBV12-4

cdr3_nt: TGTGCCAGCAGCTTTGGACCGGGGCCGACCTATGAGCAGTACTTC
cdr3_aa: CASSFGPGPTYEQYF
j_call: TRBJ2-7
d_call: -
clone_size: -
v_call: TRBV5-4

cdr3_nt: TGTGCCAACAGCTTAGAACACGGATGCACCTATGGCTACACCTTC
cdr3_aa: CANSLEHGCTYGYTF
j_call: TRBJ1-2
d_call: -
clone_size: once
v_call: TRBV11-3

cdr3_nt: TGCGCCAGCAGCTTGTATGGTCGTGGTCAAAGTTCCGGGGAGCTGTTTTTT
cdr3_aa: CASSLYGRGQSSGELFF
j_call: TRBJ2-2
d_call: -
clone_size: -
v_call: TRBV5-1

cdr3_nt: TGTGCCATCGGGCGGGAAATCAATGAGCATTTCTTC
cdr3_aa: CAIGREINEHFF
j_call: TRBJ2-1
d_call: -
clone_size: -
v_call: TRBV10-3

cdr3_nt: TGTGCCAGCAGCTTGGACAGGGGGTTAGGCTACGAGCAGTACTTC
cdr3_aa: CASSLDRGLGYEQYF
j_call: TRBJ2-7
d_call: TRBD1
clone_size: -
v_call: TRBV7-2

cdr3_nt: TGTGCCAGCAGCCTAATAAAAGAGCAGTACTTC
cdr3_aa: CASSLIKEQYF
j_call: TRBJ2-7
d_call: -
clone_size: -
v_call: TRBV7-8

cdr3_nt: TGTGCCAGCAACCAAGCGGACAGAACCACAGCTACGCAGTATTTT
cdr3_aa: CASNQADRTTATQYF
j_call: TRBJ2-3
d_call: -
clone_size: -
v_call: TRBV4-2

cdr3_nt: TGTACCAGCAATTTAGCAGGGGGTAATGAGCAGTACTTC
cdr3_aa: CTSNLAGGNEQYF
j_call: TRBJ2-7
d_call: TRBD1
clone_size: once
v_call: TRBV12-3/TRBV12-4

cdr3_nt: TGCAGCTTCGGGACTAGCGGAGTCGGGGAGCAGTGCTTC
cdr3_aa: CSFGTSGVGEQCF
j_call: TRBJ2-7
d_call: TRBD2
clone_size: -
v_call: TRBV29-1

cdr3_nt: TGCGCCAGCAGCCAAGACAGGTATTTTGATGGATACACCTTC
cdr3_aa: CASSQDRYFDGYTF
j_call: TRBJ1-2
d_call: -
clone_size: -
v_call: TRBV4-1

cdr3_nt: TGTGTCAGCATTACTAAGACAGGGGGATCCTACGAGCAATACTTC
cdr3_aa: CVSITKTGGSYEQYF
j_call: TRBJ2-7
d_call: TRBD1
clone_size: -
v_call: TRBV6-2/TRBV6-3

cdr3_nt: TGTGCTAGCATAGGGACAGCTCTGTACGAGCAGTACTTT
cdr3_aa: CASIGTALYEQYF
j_call: TRBJ2-7
d_call: TRBD1
clone_size: -
v_call: TRBV6-1

cdr3_nt: TGCAGTGCTAGAGATCGGACCTGGGCTTCCTTT
cdr3_aa: CSARDRTWASF
j_call: TRBJ1-1
d_call: -
clone_size: -
v_call: TRBV20-1

cdr3_nt: TGTGCCATCAGCCTGGGACGGGTCTCCTACGAGCAGTATTTC
cdr3_aa: CAISLGRVSYEQYF
j_call: TRBJ2-7
d_call: -
clone_size: once
v_call: TRBV11-2

cdr3_nt: TGTGCAAGCAGTTACGACACCACAGATAAGCAGTATTTT
cdr3_aa: CASSYDTTDKQYF
j_call: TRBJ2-3
d_call: -
clone_size: -
v_call: TRBV6-2/TRBV6-3

cdr3_nt: TGTGCTAGCTGCTTAGTGGGCACAGGGGTTGCCGGGGAGCTGTTATTT
cdr3_aa: CASCLVGTGVAGELLF
j_call: TRBJ2-2
d_call: TRBD1
clone_size: -
v_call: TRBV11-2

cdr3_nt: TGTGCCAGCAGTCCCGGTCAGGGGGCCAGTCAGCCCCAGCATTTT
cdr3_aa: CASSPGQGASQPQHF
j_call: TRBJ1-5
d_call: TRBD1
clone_size: -
v_call: TRBV6-6

cdr3_nt: TGCGCCAGCAGCCACCTCTCTTTCCAGGGATCTGGGGCCAACGTCCTGACTTTC
cdr3_aa: CASSHLSFQGSGANVLTF
j_call: TRBJ2-6
d_call: -
clone_size: many
v_call: TRBV5-1

cdr3_nt: TGTGCCAGCAGCTTGGGATCAATGCGGACTAGCGGGGGGGCGGATAATGAGCAGTTCTTC
cdr3_aa: CASSLGSMRTSGGADNEQFF
j_call: TRBJ2-1
d_call: TRBD2
clone_size: -
v_call: TRBV7-3

cdr3_nt: TGTGCCAGCACAGGGGCGGTCGGCTACACCTTC
cdr3_aa: CASTGAVGYTF
j_call: TRBJ1-2
d_call: -
clone_size: many
v_call: TRBV2